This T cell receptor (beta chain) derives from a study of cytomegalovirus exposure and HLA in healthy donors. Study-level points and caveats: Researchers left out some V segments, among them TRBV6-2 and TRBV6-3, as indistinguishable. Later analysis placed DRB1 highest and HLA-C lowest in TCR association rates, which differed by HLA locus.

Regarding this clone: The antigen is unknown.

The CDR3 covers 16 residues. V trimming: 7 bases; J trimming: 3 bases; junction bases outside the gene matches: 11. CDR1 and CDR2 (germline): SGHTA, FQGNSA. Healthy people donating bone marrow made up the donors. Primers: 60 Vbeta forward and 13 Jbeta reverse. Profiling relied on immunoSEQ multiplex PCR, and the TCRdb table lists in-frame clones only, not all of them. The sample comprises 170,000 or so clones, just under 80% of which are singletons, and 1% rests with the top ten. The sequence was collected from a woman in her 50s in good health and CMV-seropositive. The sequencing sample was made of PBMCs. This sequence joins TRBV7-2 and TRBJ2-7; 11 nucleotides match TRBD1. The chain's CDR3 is CASTERGGTGGYEQYF. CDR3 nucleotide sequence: TGTGCCAGCACCGAGCGGGGAGGGACAGGGGGCTACGAGCAGTACTTC.